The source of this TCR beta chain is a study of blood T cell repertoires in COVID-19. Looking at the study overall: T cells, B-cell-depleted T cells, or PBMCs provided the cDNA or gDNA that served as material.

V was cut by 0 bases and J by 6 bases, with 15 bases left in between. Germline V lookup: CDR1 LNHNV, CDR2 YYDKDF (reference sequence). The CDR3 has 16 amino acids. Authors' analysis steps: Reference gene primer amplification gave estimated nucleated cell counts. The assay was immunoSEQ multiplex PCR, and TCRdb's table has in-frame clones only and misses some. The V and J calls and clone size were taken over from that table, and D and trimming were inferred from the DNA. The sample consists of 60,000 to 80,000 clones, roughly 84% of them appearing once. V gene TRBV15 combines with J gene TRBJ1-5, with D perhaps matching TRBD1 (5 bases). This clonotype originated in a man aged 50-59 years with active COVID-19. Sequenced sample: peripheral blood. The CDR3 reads CATSRDQRVRGQPQHF. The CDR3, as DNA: TGTGCCACCAGCAGAGATCAAAGGGTAAGGGGTCAGCCCCAGCATTTT.